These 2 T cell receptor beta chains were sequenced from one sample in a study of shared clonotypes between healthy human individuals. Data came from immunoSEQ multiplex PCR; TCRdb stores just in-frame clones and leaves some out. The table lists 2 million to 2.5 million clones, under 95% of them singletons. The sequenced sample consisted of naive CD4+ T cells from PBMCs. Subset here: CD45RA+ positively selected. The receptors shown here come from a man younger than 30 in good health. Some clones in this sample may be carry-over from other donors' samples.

The DNA for the CDR3 is TGTGCCAGCAACGGACTAGCGGGGACCTACGAGCAGTACTTC. This gives the protein CASNGLAGTYEQYF. This chain connects TRBV6-6 to TRBJ2-7, with 12 bases identical to TRBD2. The CDR3 runs to 14 residues. Germline V gene sequence: CDR1 MNHNY, CDR2 SVGAGI (reference sequence). J was trimmed by 2 bases and V by 7 bases; bases with no gene match: 3.

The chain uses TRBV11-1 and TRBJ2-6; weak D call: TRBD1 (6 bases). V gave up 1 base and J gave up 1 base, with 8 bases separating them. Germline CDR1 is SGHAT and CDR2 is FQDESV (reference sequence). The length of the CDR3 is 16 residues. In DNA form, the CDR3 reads TGTGCCAGCAGCTTAGGTAGGGGGTCTGGGGCCAACGTCCTGACTTTC. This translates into CASSLGRGSGANVLTF.